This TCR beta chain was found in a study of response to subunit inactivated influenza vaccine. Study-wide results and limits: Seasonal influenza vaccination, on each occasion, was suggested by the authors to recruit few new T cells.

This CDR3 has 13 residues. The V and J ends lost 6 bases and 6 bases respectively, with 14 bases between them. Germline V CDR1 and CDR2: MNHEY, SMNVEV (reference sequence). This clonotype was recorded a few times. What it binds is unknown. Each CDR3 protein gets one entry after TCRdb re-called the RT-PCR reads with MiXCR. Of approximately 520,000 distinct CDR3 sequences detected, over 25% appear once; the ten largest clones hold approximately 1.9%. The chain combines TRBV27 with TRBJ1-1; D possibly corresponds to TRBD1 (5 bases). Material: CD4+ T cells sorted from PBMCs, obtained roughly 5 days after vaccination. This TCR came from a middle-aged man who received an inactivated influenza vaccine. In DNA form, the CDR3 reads TGTGCCAGCAGCTTTCCGCAGGGCGCTGAAGCTTTCTTT. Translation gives CASSFPQGAEAFF.